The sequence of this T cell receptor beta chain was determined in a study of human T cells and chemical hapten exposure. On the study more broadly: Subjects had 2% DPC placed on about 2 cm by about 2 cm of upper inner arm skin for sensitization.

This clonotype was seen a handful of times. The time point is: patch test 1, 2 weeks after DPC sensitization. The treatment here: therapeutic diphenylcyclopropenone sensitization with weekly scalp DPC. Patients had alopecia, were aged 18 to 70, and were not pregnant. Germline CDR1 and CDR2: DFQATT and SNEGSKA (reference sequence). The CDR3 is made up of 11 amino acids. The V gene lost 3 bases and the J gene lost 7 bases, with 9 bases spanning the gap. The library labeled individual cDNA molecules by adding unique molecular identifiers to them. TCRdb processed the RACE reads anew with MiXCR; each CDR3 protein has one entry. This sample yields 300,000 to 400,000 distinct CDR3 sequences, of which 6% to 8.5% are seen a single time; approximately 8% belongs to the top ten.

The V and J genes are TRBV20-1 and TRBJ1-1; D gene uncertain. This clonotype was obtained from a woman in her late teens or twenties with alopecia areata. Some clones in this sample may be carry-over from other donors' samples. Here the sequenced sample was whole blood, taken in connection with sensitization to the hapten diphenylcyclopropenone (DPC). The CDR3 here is CSASSHIEAFF. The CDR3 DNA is TGCAGTGCTAGTTCACACATTGAAGCTTTCTTT.